These 6 T cell receptor beta chains were sequenced from one sample in a study of blood T cell repertoires in COVID-19. Method: immunoSEQ multiplex PCR; TCRdb's copy keeps in-frame clones and lacks some. In the table there are about 150,000 clones, approximately 86% of which are singletons. The sequenced material came from peripheral blood. Receptors originate from a man in his fifties or sixties with COVID-19, enrolled during active disease.

The gene calls are TRBV6-2 or TRBV6-3 and TRBJ2-6, with D possibly TRBD1 on 5 matching bases. There are 15 residues in the CDR3. The V gene's germline CDR1 is MNHEY and CDR2 SVGEGT. V was cut by 4 bases and J by 0 bases, with 7 bases left in between. CDR3 sequence: CASSSTGSGANVLTF. The CDR3 DNA is TGTGCCAGCAGTTCTACAGGCTCTGGGGCCAACGTCCTGACTTTC.

The gene calls are TRBV6-1 and TRBJ1-4; D not certain. In germline, CDR1 is MNHNS, CDR2 SASEGT. The CDR3 has 15 residues. The V and J ends lost 0 bases and 10 bases respectively, with 15 bases between them. The chain's CDR3 is CASSEARAVSGKLFF. The CDR3 DNA sequence: TGTGCCAGCAGTGAAGCGCGGGCGGTTTCGGGAAAACTGTTTTTT.

The chain carries TRBV29-1 and TRBJ1-1; 11 bases map to TRBD1. The CDR3 extends over 16 amino acids. Trimming cost V 7 bases and J 0 bases; bases outside gene matches: 10. Germline values: CDR1 SQVTM, CDR2 ANQGSEA. The CDR3 DNA follows: TGCAGCGCCAGCCGGGACAGGGGGTCTGTGAACACTGAAGCTTTCTTT. This codes for CSASRDRGSVNTEAFF.

This clone was seen only once. V and J are TRBV11-2 and TRBJ1-2; TRBD1 matches at 7 bases. There are 14 residues in the CDR3. CDR1 and CDR2 from the germline V gene are SGHAT and FQNNGV. Losses at the gene ends were 2 bases for V and 4 bases for J; bases not matched to a gene: 4. CDR3 in amino acids: CASSLRQGGYGYTF. The CDR3 bases are TGTGCCAGCAGCTTACGACAGGGTGGCTATGGCTACACCTTC.

The CDR3 nucleotides read TGTGCCAGCAGCTTAGGCCCGGGGTACTATGGCTACACCTTC. This encodes CASSLGPGYYGYTF. The rearrangement uses TRBV7-9 and TRBJ1-2, with no clear D. V shed 1 base and J shed 3 bases, with 9 bases lying between them. The CDR3 is 14 residues long. CDR1 SEHNR and CDR2 FQNEAQ come from the germline V gene (reference sequence).

V and J are TRBV18 and TRBJ1-1; D is undetermined. The ends were cut back, 6 bases at V and 1 base at J, with 9 bases in the middle. The CDR3 is 13 residues long. Germline loops: CDR1 KGHSH, CDR2 LQKENI. The CDR3: CASSPPGNTEAFF. The DNA for the CDR3 is TGTGCCAGCTCCCCCCCGGGGAACACTGAAGCTTTCTTT.